The clone carrying this T cell receptor (beta chain) showed up many times. Antigen specificity is unknown. The J segment lost 4 bases and the V segment lost 3 bases, leaving 7 bases of the junction unmatched. The V gene's germline CDR1 is LNHDA and CDR2 SQIVND (reference sequence). CDR3 length equals 17 residues. The sample is drawn from a study of regulatory T cells in long-lasting Graves disease. Findings and caveats of the study: Gene preferences differed: TRBV28, TRBJ1-2, TRBJ2-5 in persistent cases. Shared public clonotypes totalled 2,500 to 3,500 in persistent patients, compared with about a thousand in new patients.

Through Arm-PCR of CDR3 regions and iRepertoire HTBI primers, TCR beta libraries were built. One entry per CDR3 protein results from TCRdb running MiXCR on the multiplex PCR reads. The data contain some 330,000 distinct CDR3 sequences, approximately 12% of them seen just once; the ten biggest clones take up 18%. Time point described: newly diagnosed GD, antithyroid drugs for less than 3 months. From RNA extracted from PBMCs, the TCR library was made. These records were also assigned to another study, of T cells in Graves' hyperthyroidism and ophthalmopathy. That work states: The study excluded patients with uncontrolled infection, other autoimmune disease, pregnancy or lactation. A model of 13 V-J features distinguished ophthalmopathy from stable hyperthyroidism.

The material was peripheral blood mononuclear cells (PBMCs), obtained at new diagnosis, from a patient treated with antithyroid drugs. The chain links TRBV19 to TRBJ2-3; 13 positions match TRBD2. This clonotype originated in a woman younger than 35 with Graves disease. The CDR3 DNA is TGTGCCAGTAGTATGAGTCGGACTAGCGGGAGCGCAGATACGCAGTATTTT. This sequence encodes CASSMSRTSGSADTQYF.